This TCR beta chain was found in a study of blood T cell repertoires in COVID-19. Study information: Sites in the United States, Italy and Spain provided acute and convalescent COVID-19 samples. PBMCs, B-cell-depleted T cells, or T cells were the source of the cDNA or gDNA that made up the material.

The authors' processing: Nucleated cell counts were estimated from reference gene primer amplification. Clones were sequenced by immunoSEQ multiplex PCR, and TCRdb holds only the in-frame ones, with some missing. V and J calls and clone size are as listed in that table; D and trimming were resolved from the DNA. The sample carries about 60,000 clones, more than 70% recorded once. Germline V gene data show CDR1 as SGHVS and CDR2 as FQNEAQ. Trimming left V 5 bases short and J 6 bases short, with 12 bases between. CDR3 length equals 13 residues. The chain joins TRBV7-8 to TRBJ2-3; TRBD1 is a possible D gene (5 bases). What was sequenced was peripheral blood. This clonotype was obtained from a man aged 65-85 years with acute or convalescent COVID-19. The CDR3 sequence: CASSPPRADTQYF. The DNA for the CDR3 is TGTGCCAGCAGCCCCCCCAGGGCTGATACGCAGTATTTT. The variable domain in full, with the rest retrieved from reference TRBV7-8 and TRBJ2-3, is GAGVSQSPRYKVAKRGQDVALRCDPISGHVSLFWYQQALGQGPEFLTYFQNEAQLDKSGLPSDRFFAERPEGSVSTLKIQRTQQEDSAVYLCASSPPRADTQYFGPGTRLTVL.